The rows below give T cell receptor beta chains drawn from one sample of a study of HIV-infected patients and healthy controls. TCRdb reprocessed the 5' RACE reads via MiXCR and lists one record per CDR3 protein. Among roughly 7,300 distinct CDR3 sequences listed, 8% were seen once. The sequencing here drew on blood, taken before antiretroviral therapy. The receptors originated from an adult with HIV infection. CDR3s include the opening cysteine and the closing phenylalanine or tryptophan. D genes are given only for firm matches. Some rows mark clone size as missing; the rest say once, few, many or name a class of expanded clone.

. | . | TRBJ1-5 | TRBV30 | TGTGCCTGGAGGGCTAGTGGGGGGCCTCAGCCCCAGCATTTT | CAWRASGGPQPQHF
. | many | TRBJ1-1 | TRBV25-1 | TGTGCCAGCAGTGAAGGGTACACGAGGGGTGAAGCTTTCTTT | CASSEGYTRGEAFF
. | medium-sized | TRBJ2-4 | TRBV7-9 | TGTGCCAGCAGCCACGACGGAGGGGTAGCCAAAAACATTCAGTACTTC | CASSHDGGVAKNIQYF
TRBD1 | medium-sized | TRBJ1-1 | TRBV6-2/TRBV6-3 | TGTGCCAGCAGTTACGGGGACAGGTTGGGCACTGAAGCTTTCTTT | CASSYGDRLGTEAFF
TRBD2 | many | TRBJ2-7 | TRBV13 | TGTGCCAGCAGCTTAGGAACTAGCGGGTTTTACCCGACCTACGAGCAGTACTTC | CASSLGTSGFYPTYEQYF
. | . | TRBJ2-7 | TRBV7-2 | TGTGCCAGCAGCTTAGCGCCATGGGACGAGCAGTACTTC | CASSLAPWDEQYF
TRBD1 | many | TRBJ1-1 | TRBV28 | TGTGCCAGCACCCCTGACAGGGCCCATAGAGAAGCTTTCTTT | CASTPDRAHREAFF
. | few | TRBJ1-1 | TRBV6-5 | TGTGCCAGCAGTTACTCGCCAGGCTACACTGAAGCTTTCTTT | CASSYSPGYTEAFF
. | large | TRBJ2-7 | TRBV12-3/TRBV12-4 | . | CASSFGQGNQAF
. | many | TRBJ2-7 | TRBV10-3 | TGTGCCATCAGACCGGGACACCCGAACTCCTACGAGCAGTACTTC | CAIRPGHPNSYEQYF
. | medium-sized | TRBJ2-3 | TRBV5-1 | TGCGCCAGCGCACGTTCCACCGGGACTGGCACAGATACGCAGTATTTT | CASARSTGTGTDTQYF
. | medium-sized | TRBJ2-3 | TRBV4-2 | TGTGCCAGCAGCCAAGAGTGGGGGGCAGATACGCAGTATTTT | CASSQEWGADTQYF
. | few | TRBJ1-1 | TRBV19 | TGTGCCAGTAGTATTTACCACTTGGAGGGGAACACTGAAGCTTTCTTT | CASSIYHLEGNTEAFF
. | medium-sized | TRBJ1-5 | TRBV28 | TGTGCCAGCGATCAGGGAACTTATCAGCCCCAGCATTTT | CASDQGTYQPQHF
TRBD1 | . | TRBJ1-5 | TRBV19 | TGTGCCAGTAGTCTCGCGGGCAGGAGGACAGGCCCTAATCAGCCCCAGCATTTT | CASSLAGRRTGPNQPQHF
TRBD1 | many | TRBJ1-5 | TRBV6-6 | TGTGCCAGCAGTATAGGACAGGGACACGTTAGCAATCAGCCCCAGCATTTT | CASSIGQGHVSNQPQHF
. | few | TRBJ2-1 | TRBV13 | TGTGCCAGCAGCCCGGGGCGTCGCCTCAATGAGCAGTTCTTC | CASSPGRRLNEQFF
. | . | TRBJ2-7 | TRBV20-1 | TGCAGTGCTAGAGCGGACAGTCTTCCCCTCTACGAGCAGTACTTC | CSARADSLPLYEQYF
TRBD1 | many | TRBJ1-4 | TRBV7-2 | TGTGCCAGCAGCTTGACAGGGGGCTCTAATGAAAAACTGTTTTTT | CASSLTGGSNEKLFF
. | medium-sized | TRBJ1-4 | TRBV28 | TGTGCCAGCAGTCCGCGTCATAGGGAAAAACTGTTTTTT | CASSPRHREKLFF
TRBD1 | few | TRBJ2-2 | TRBV27 | TGTGCCAGCAGTCGGGACAGGGGGCTGGGGGAGCTGTTTTTT | CASSRDRGLGELFF
TRBD2 | medium-sized | TRBJ2-7 | TRBV6-1 | TGTGCCACCTCTAGCGGGGCGTCTCCCTACGAGCAGTACTTC | CATSSGASPYEQYF
TRBD1 | medium-sized | TRBJ2-7 | TRBV3-1 | TGTGCCAGCAGCCAAGGTAGGGGGCCGACCTACGAGCAGTACTTC | CASSQGRGPTYEQYF
TRBD1 | few | TRBJ1-1 | TRBV19 | TGTGCCAGTAGTATACCTGACAGGGGGCCTGAAGCTTTCTTT | CASSIPDRGPEAFF
. | many | TRBJ1-6 | TRBV6-5 | TGTGCCAGCAGTTACTACAGCGGCGGGTCCTATAATTCACCCCTCCACTTT | CASSYYSGGSYNSPLHF
. | many | TRBJ1-1 | TRBV5-1 | TGCGCCAGCAGCTTCTCAGGGATGAACACTGAAGCTTTCTTT | CASSFSGMNTEAFF